This TCR beta chain was identified in a study of glioma-infiltrating T cells. Using RNA template, CDR3s of TCR alpha and beta were amplified with iRepertoire arm-PCR. For one-step reverse transcription and amplification, about 85-400 ng of tissue mRNA or PBMC total RNA was used. Via MiXCR, TCRdb re-called the multiplex PCR reads, giving one row per CDR3 protein. The data show 4,000 to 5,000 distinct CDR3 sequences, around 29% seen once. Study-wide results and limits: Non-neoplastic patients had below-expected tissue-blood divergence, while all gliomas exceeded expectation. Only very few CDR3 sequences appeared in both tissue and blood.

The CDR3 loop spans 15 amino acids. Germline V CDR1 and CDR2: MDHEN, SYDVKM. Trimming left V 4 bases short and J 3 bases short, with 15 bases between. This clonotype is medium-sized within its sample. What it recognizes is unknown. The TCR originated in a human donor with low-grade glioma or glioblastoma, undergoing nonglioma brain surgery, or in good health (not recorded which). The rearrangement links TRBV28 to TRBJ1-2; D is unresolved. What was sequenced was glioma tissue, nonneoplastic brain tissue, or PBMCs (not recorded which). The CDR3 loop reads CASSSGPPVDYGYTF. The CDR3 DNA is TGTGCCAGCAGTTCGGGTCCCCCCGTGGACTATGGCTACACCTTC.